This paragraph covers one T cell receptor beta chain sequence. Its antigen is undetermined. Using a J-beta primer mix together with a sample-barcoded 5' primer, a second PCR was run for roughly 7 to 12 cycles. TCRdb passed the 5' RACE reads through MiXCR, listing each CDR3 protein once. The sample consists of some 1.5 million distinct CDR3 sequences, under 30% of them appearing once. This sample is part of a study of blood T cells in healthy people across ages. Study-level findings and limits: CMV infection status of these donors was not known. Strongly correlated with naive T cell percentage was TCR beta diversity.

Drawing of peripheral blood yielded 7.5 to 10 milliliters from each donor. The germline gives CDR1 SQVTM, CDR2 ANQGSEA. The CDR3 covers 14 residues. Unmatched junction bases numbered 7, after V lost 4 bases and J lost 4 bases. The chain combines TRBV29-1 with TRBJ2-7; TRBD1 aligns across 10 bases. This sequence was found in a woman younger than 45 in good health. Sequencing was performed on blood. The CDR3 nucleotides read TGCAGCGTTGTTCTGACAGGGGGCTTGTACGAGCAGTACTTC. It specifies CSVVLTGGLYEQYF.